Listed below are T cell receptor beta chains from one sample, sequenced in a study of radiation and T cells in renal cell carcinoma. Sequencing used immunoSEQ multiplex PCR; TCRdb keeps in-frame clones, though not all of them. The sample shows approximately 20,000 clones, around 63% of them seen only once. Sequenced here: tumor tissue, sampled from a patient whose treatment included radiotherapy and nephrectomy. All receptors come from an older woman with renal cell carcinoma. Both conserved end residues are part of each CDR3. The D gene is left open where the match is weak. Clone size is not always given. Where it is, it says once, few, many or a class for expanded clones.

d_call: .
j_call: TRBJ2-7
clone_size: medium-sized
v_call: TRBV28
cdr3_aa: CASSPKARGREQYF
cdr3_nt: TGTGCCAGCAGCCCAAAGGCCAGGGGAAGGGAGCAGTACTTC

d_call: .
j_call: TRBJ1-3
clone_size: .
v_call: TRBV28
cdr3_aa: CASIRGDSGNTIYF
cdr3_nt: TGTGCCAGTATCAGGGGAGATTCTGGAAACACCATATATTTT

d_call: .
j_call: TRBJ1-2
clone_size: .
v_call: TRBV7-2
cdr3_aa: CASSLNPGAQGYGYTF
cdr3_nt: TGTGCCAGCAGCTTAAATCCGGGGGCGCAAGGCTATGGCTACACCTTC

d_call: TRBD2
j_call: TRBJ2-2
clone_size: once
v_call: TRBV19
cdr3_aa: CATPSKRGVGGTGELFF
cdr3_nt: TGTGCCACACCCTCCAAGCGGGGGGTTGGAGGAACCGGGGAGCTGTTTTTT

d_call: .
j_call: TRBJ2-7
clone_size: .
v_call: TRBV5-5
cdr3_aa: CASSSDSYTYEQYF
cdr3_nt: TGTGCCAGCAGCTCGGACAGCTATACCTACGAGCAGTACTTC

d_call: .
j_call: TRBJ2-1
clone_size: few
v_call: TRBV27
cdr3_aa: CASSSGLPPDEQFF
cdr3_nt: TGTGCCAGCAGTTCCGGACTCCCCCCGGATGAGCAGTTCTTC

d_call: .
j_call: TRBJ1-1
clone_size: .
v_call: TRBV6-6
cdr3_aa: CASSSPVQGGTEAFF
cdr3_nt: TGTGCCAGCAGTTCCCCGGTGCAGGGAGGCACTGAAGCTTTCTTT

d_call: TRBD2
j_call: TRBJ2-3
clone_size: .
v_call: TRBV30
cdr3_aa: CAWSVQGSGTDTQYF
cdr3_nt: TGTGCCTGGAGTGTTCAGGGTAGCGGGACAGATACGCAGTATTTT

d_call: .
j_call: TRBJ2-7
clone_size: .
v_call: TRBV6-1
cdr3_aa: CASSESVNRVQYF
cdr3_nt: TGTGCCAGCAGTGAATCAGTTAATAGAGTGCAGTACTTC

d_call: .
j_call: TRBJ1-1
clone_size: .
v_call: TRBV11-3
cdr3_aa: CASSPGGTEAFF
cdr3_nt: TGTGCCAGCAGCCCGGGCGGGACTGAAGCTTTCTTT

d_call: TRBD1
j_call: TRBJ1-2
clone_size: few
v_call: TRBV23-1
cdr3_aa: CASSQLNAGTGGALSYGYTF
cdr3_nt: TGCGCCAGCAGTCAACTAAATGCCGGGACAGGGGGCGCATTGTCCTATGGCTACACCTTC

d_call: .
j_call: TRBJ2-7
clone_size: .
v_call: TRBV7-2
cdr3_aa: CASSLRGAGLTYEQYF
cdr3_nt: TGTGCCAGCAGCTTAAGGGGGGCAGGGTTGACCTACGAGCAGTACTTC

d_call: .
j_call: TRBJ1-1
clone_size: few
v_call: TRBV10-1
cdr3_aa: CASRGQINTEAFF
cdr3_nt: TGCGCCAGCAGAGGACAGATCAACACTGAAGCTTTCTTT

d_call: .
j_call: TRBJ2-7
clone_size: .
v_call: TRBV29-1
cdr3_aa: CSVETTKSYEQYF
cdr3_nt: TGCAGCGTTGAAACGACTAAATCCTACGAGCAGTACTTC